The sequence of this T cell receptor (beta chain) was determined in a study of cytomegalovirus exposure and HLA in healthy donors. Study results and caveats: Among TCR beta chains of equal frequency, HLA-associated ones were more clonally expanded in a later analysis. Later analysis demonstrated an association between a missense DCLRE1C variant and TCR beta V- and J-gene trimming. Productive rates of about 87% or about 30% were seen for most TCR beta V segments in an earlier analysis. In a later analysis, across HLA loci, associated TCR counts were highest for DRB1, lowest for HLA-C.

Trimming took 0 bases from V and 6 from J, leaving 14 bases between them. CDR1 and CDR2 from the germline V gene are ENHRY and SYGVKD. There are 15 residues in the CDR3. Regarding this clone: Its matching antigen is unknown.

Both 60 Vbeta primers and 13 Jbeta primers went into the PCR. Profiled with immunoSEQ multiplex PCR; TCRdb holds only in-frame clones, not every one. The data contain 150,000 to 200,000 clones, 75% of them singletons. The sequenced sample consisted of PBMCs. This receptor was obtained from a woman aged 45-59 years in good health and CMV-seropositive. V gene TRBV10-3 combines with J gene TRBJ1-2; D is ambiguous. CDR3 loop: CAISESGGESNGYTF. The CDR3 coding sequence is TGTGCCATCAGTGAGTCGGGTGGGGAGAGCAATGGCTACACCTTC.